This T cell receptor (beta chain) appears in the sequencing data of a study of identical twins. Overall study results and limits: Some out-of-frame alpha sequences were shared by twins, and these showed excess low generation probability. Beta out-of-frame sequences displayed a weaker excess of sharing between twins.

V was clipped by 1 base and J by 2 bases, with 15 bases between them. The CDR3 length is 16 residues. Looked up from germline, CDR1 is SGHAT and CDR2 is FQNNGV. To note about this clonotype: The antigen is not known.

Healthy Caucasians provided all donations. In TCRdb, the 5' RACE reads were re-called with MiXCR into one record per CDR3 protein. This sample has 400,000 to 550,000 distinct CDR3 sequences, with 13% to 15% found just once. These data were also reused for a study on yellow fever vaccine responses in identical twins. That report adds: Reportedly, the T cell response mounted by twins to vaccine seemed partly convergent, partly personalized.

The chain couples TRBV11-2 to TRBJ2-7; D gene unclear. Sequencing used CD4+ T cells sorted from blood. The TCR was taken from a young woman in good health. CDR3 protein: CASSLGSSGLPYEQYF. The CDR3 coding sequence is TGTGCCAGCAGCTTAGGGAGTTCAGGTCTACCCTACGAGCAGTACTTC.